This T cell receptor beta chain appears in the sequencing data of a study of CD8+ T cells in alopecia areata. General study findings and limits: Clonality exceeded that of normal scalp in lesional scalp, most notably in alopecia totalis/universalis. Normal skin's resident alphabeta T cells are also sequenced in scalp samples. Patients shared TCRs less clearly than mice did, possibly owing to HLA.

In regard to this clone: As yet, its antigen is unknown.

The CDR3 loop spans 12 amino acids. Germline CDR1 reads MGHDK; CDR2 reads SYGVNS. V dropped 4 bases and J dropped 6 bases, with 9 bases sitting between them. Isolated RNA was reverse transcribed into cDNA used as the sequencing template. Clones were read by immunoSEQ multiplex PCR, and TCRdb kept only the in-frame ones, dropping some. The sample has more than 90,000 clones; roughly two thirds are singletons. The specimen was CD4+ T cells sorted from blood. The chain carries TRBV25-1 and TRBJ1-1; no firm D call. The TCR comes from a human donor in good health. This chain's CDR3 is CASSAPMSEAFF. In DNA form, the CDR3 reads TGTGCCAGCAGTGCGCCGATGTCTGAAGCTTTCTTT.